The 27 T cell receptor beta chains below were found in one sample sequenced in a study of OX40 agonist ivuxolimab in advanced cancers. Libraries came from the immunoSEQ multiplex PCR assay. Held by TCRdb, this immuneACCESS table contains in-frame sequences only and omits some clones. Under half of the omission traces to an unresolved V gene where checked; the cause of the rest is unknown. Present in this sample are just under 65,000 clones, roughly nine tenths of which were seen just once. In total, the top ten clones hold approximately 5.2% of the sample. The sequencing used CD4+ or CD8+ T cells sorted from blood, collected in a trial of the OX40 agonist ivuxolimab. These receptors were taken from an adult with an advanced solid tumor such as melanoma, head and neck, liver or kidney cancer.

This sequence joins TRBV30 and TRBJ2-2; D remains ambiguous. The germline V and J ends were trimmed by 7 bases and 6 bases, with 15 bases remaining between them. Germline V lookup: CDR1 GTSNPN, CDR2 SVGIG (reference sequence). The CDR3 spans 13 residues. In DNA, the CDR3 is TGTGCCTCCAGCTCCAATAAGGCCGGGGAGCTGTTTTTT. Amino acids: CASSSNKAGELFF.

This chain links TRBV19 with TRBJ1-5; D unclear. Germline V lookup: CDR1 LNHDA, CDR2 SQIVND (reference sequence). V shed 3 bases and J shed 2 bases, with 17 bases lying between them. CDR3 size: 17 residues. CDR3: CASSIWTGRGRNQPQHF. The CDR3 DNA sequence: TGTGCCAGTAGTATCTGGACGGGCCGGGGTCGCAATCAGCCCCAGCATTTT.

The J gene is TRBJ2-3, the V gene TRBV27; 13 bases match TRBD2. V was clipped by 6 bases and J by 8 bases; unmatched bases: 5. The CDR3 totals 14 residues. Germline values: CDR1 MNHEY, CDR2 SMNVEV (reference sequence). The CDR3 here is CASRGLAGRGTQYF. In nucleotides, the CDR3 is TGTGCCAGCAGGGGACTAGCGGGACGGGGTACGCAGTATTTT.

The V and J genes are TRBV18 and TRBJ2-7, with TRBD1 matching over 10 bases. Germline V gene sequence: CDR1 KGHSH, CDR2 LQKENI. Trimming cost V 5 bases and J 5 bases; bases outside gene matches: 3. This CDR3 is built from 13 residues. The CDR3 reads CASSETGGNEQYF. The CDR3, as DNA: TGTGCCAGCTCAGAGACAGGGGGCAACGAGCAGTACTTC.

The chain has TRBV10-2 and TRBJ2-7; weak D call: TRBD2 (6 bases). The germline V and J ends were trimmed by 8 bases and 5 bases, with 16 bases remaining between them. The CDR3 consists of 13 residues. Germline CDR1 reads WSHSY; CDR2 reads SAAADI. The CDR3 protein is CASRRPGDDEQYF. In DNA form, the CDR3 reads TGCGCCAGCCGGCGGCCGGGAGATGACGAGCAGTACTTC.

This chain connects TRBV4-1 to TRBJ2-4; possibly TRBD2 for D (6 bases). This CDR3 region has 19 residues. Per germline, CDR1 MGHRA and CDR2 YSYEKL. V lost 0 bases, J lost 0 bases, and 18 bases lay in between. The CDR3 sequence is CASSQDSLPMGGAKNIQYF. CDR3 nucleotides: TGCGCCAGCAGCCAAGATTCCCTCCCTATGGGGGGAGCCAAAAACATTCAGTACTTC.

This clone was observed a handful of times. The J gene is TRBJ1-4, the V gene TRBV28, with a weak D call TRBD1 (5 bases). In germline, CDR1 is MDHEN, CDR2 SYDVKM. This CDR3 contains 15 residues. Trimming took 3 bases from V and 9 from J, leaving 17 bases between them. CDR3 region: CASSLSGQGGQKLFF. Written as DNA, the CDR3 is TGTGCCAGCAGTTTGAGTGGGCAGGGAGGCCAAAAACTGTTTTTT.

The chain uses TRBV4-2 and TRBJ2-2; 11 bases align to TRBD2. Germline V lookup: CDR1 LGHNA, CDR2 YNFKEQ. The CDR3 runs to 18 residues. V trimming: 2 bases; J trimming: 5 bases; junction bases outside the gene matches: 10. The DNA of the CDR3 is TGTGCCAGCAGCCAACAACTAGCGGGAGATGTAGGGACCGGGGAGCTGTTTTTT. Protein product: CASSQQLAGDVGTGELFF.

The chain uses TRBV19 and TRBJ2-1, with D possibly TRBD2 on 5 matching bases. Looked up from germline, CDR1 is LNHDA and CDR2 is SQIVND (reference sequence). This CDR3 region has 15 residues. V was clipped by 2 bases and J by 0 bases, with 8 bases between them. Written as DNA, the CDR3 is TGTGCCAGTAGTATAAAAGCGGTCTCCTACAATGAGCAGTTCTTC. Its translation: CASSIKAVSYNEQFF. Drawing the rest from reference TRBV19 and TRBJ2-1, the complete variable domain is DGGITQSPKYLFRKEGQNVTLSCEQNLNHDAMYWYRQDPGQGLRLIYYSQIVNDFQKGDIAEGYSVSREKKESFPLTVTSAQKNPTAFYLCASSIKAVSYNEQFFGPGTRLTVL.

The V call is TRBV6-6, the J call TRBJ1-1; no definite D call. The CDR3 totals 14 residues. V was trimmed by 0 bases and J by 1 base, leaving 6 bases between them. The germline V gene has CDR1 MNHNY and CDR2 SVGAGI (reference sequence). CDR3 in amino acids: CASSYSSTNTEAFF. The CDR3 coding sequence is TGTGCCAGCAGTTACTCTTCCACGAACACTGAAGCTTTCTTT.

The chain carries TRBV5-1 and TRBJ2-5; D possibly corresponds to TRBD1 (5 bases). CDR3 size: 14 residues. Trimming removed 0 bases at V and 5 bases at J, with 11 bases between. Germline V CDR1 and CDR2: SGHRS, YFSETQ. CDR3 residues: CASSLEGFGETQYF. The DNA for the CDR3 is TGCGCCAGCAGCTTGGAGGGGTTTGGCGAGACCCAGTACTTC.

The rearrangement joins TRBV6-1 to TRBJ2-7; D is perhaps TRBD1 (5 bases). The ends were cut back, 8 bases at V and 2 bases at J, with 16 bases in the middle. Germline CDR1 is MNHNS and CDR2 is SASEGT. The CDR3 loop spans 14 amino acids. CDR3 loop: CASAAGDSAYEQYF. The CDR3 DNA sequence: TGTGCCAGCGCCGCCGGTGACAGCGCCTACGAGCAGTACTTC.

The V call is TRBV7-6, the J call TRBJ2-3, with D perhaps TRBD1 or TRBD2 (5 bases each). Germline assignment: CDR1 SGHVS and CDR2 FNYEAQ. The length of the CDR3 is 17 residues. The V end lost 1 base, the J end lost 2 bases, and 16 bases lay between the germline ends. The CDR3, as DNA: TGTGCCAGCAGCTTAGTAGGGACGGGGACCCACACAGATACGCAGTATTTT. Translated: CASSLVGTGTHTDTQYF.

V usage is TRBV5-6 and J usage is TRBJ2-5, with 12 bases matching TRBD2. Germline trimming cut 2 bases from V and 9 bases from J; bases unmatched to any gene: 11. From germline, CDR1 is SGHDT and CDR2 YYEEEE. This CDR3 region has 16 residues. Here the CDR3 reads CASSFRTSGKSRAQYF. The CDR3, as DNA: TGTGCCAGCAGCTTTAGGACTAGCGGGAAATCGAGGGCCCAGTACTTC.

This chain links TRBV6-6 with TRBJ1-1; D may be TRBD1 (5 bases). V lost 3 bases, J lost 4 bases, and 15 bases lay in between. This CDR3 region has 15 residues. Germline V lookup: CDR1 MNHNY, CDR2 SVGAGI (reference sequence). CDR3 DNA sequence: TGTGCCAGCAGTTATGTAGGGGTTGGGGCCACTGAAGCTTTCTTT. This encodes CASSYVGVGATEAFF.

The chain employs TRBV28 and TRBJ2-3; D is uncertain. In germline, CDR1 is MDHEN, CDR2 SYDVKM. V was clipped by 6 bases and J by 6 bases, with 13 bases between them. This CDR3 is built from 13 residues. As DNA, the CDR3 is TGTGCCAGCAGAAGGCCAATAATGGATACGCAGTATTTT. Translated, it gives CASRRPIMDTQYF. The full variable domain, rest sourced from reference TRBV28 and TRBJ2-3, is DVKVTQSSRYLVKRTGEKVFLECVQDMDHENMFWYRQDPGLGLRLIYFSYDVKMKEKGDIPEGYSVSREKKERFSLILESASTNQTSMYLCASRRPIMDTQYFGPGTRLTVL.

The chain uses TRBV27 and TRBJ2-1, with 16 bases aligning to TRBD2. J was trimmed by 4 bases and V by 5 bases; bases with no gene match: 11. CDR3 length equals 19 residues. Germline-derived CDR1 and CDR2 are MNHEY and SMNVEV (reference sequence). The CDR3 is CASSAYMGTSGRDYNEQFF. CDR3 bases: TGTGCCAGCAGTGCATATATGGGGACTAGCGGGAGGGATTACAATGAGCAGTTCTTC.

The V call is TRBV2, the J call TRBJ2-7; 14 bases map to TRBD2. Germline CDR1 and CDR2: SNHLY and FYNNEI. The CDR3 totals 14 residues. V gave up 6 bases and J gave up 6 bases; unmatched junction bases: 4. The CDR3 DNA reads TGTGCCAGCAGCCTCGGGACTAGCGGGAGCGAGCAGTACTTC. Translating gives CASSLGTSGSEQYF.

J is TRBJ2-6 and V is TRBV7-2; D uncertain. CDR3 length: 15 residues. V lost 1 base and J lost 0, with 4 bases in between. Germline CDR1 and CDR2: SGHTA and FQGNSA. The CDR3 DNA is TGTGCCAGCAGCTTAGGGGGCTCTGGGGCCAACGTCCTGACTTTC. The encoded protein is CASSLGGSGANVLTF. The full variable domain, completed using reference TRBV7-2 and TRBJ2-6, is GAGVSQSPSNKVTEKGKDVELRCDPISGHTALYWYRQSLGQGLEFLIYFQGNSAPDKSGLPSDRFSAERTGGSVSTLTIQRTQQEDSAVYLCASSLGGSGANVLTFGAGSRLTVL.

The rearrangement links TRBV6-5 to TRBJ2-7; D may be TRBD1 (6 bases). The CDR3 consists of 14 residues. Per germline, CDR1 MNHEY and CDR2 SVGAGI. Between the trimmed V and J ends, which lost 2 bases and 7 bases, there was a span of 15 bases. The CDR3 DNA is TGTGCCAGCAGTTACGGGCAGGGGCTGTGGGAGCAGTACTTC. Translating gives CASSYGQGLWEQYF.

This CDR3 is CAWSPRGVLPHEQYF. The CDR3, as DNA: TGTGCCTGGAGCCCCCGGGGGGTCCTCCCGCACGAGCAGTACTTC. The V call is TRBV30, the J call TRBJ2-5, with 7 bases matching TRBD2. The DNA end is more similar to TRBJ2-7, so the J call may be wrong. Germline CDR1 is GTSNPN and CDR2 is SVGIG (reference sequence). This CDR3 comprises 15 residues.

The chain carries TRBV28 and TRBJ2-3; 7 bases are a match to TRBD1. V shed 6 bases and J 0 bases; nucleotides not matched to a gene: 9. CDR1 and CDR2 (germline): MDHEN, SYDVKM. The CDR3 is 16 residues long. CDR3 protein: CASSRRGGGSTDTQYF. The CDR3 region has the DNA TGTGCCAGCAGCCGCCGAGGGGGCGGGAGCACAGATACGCAGTATTTT.

The J gene is TRBJ1-4, the V gene TRBV7-9; D might be TRBD1 (6 bases). CDR1 is SEHNR, CDR2 FQNEAQ, per germline (reference sequence). CDR3 length equals 15 residues. Trimming took off 6 bases at V and 7 bases at J, with 18 bases between the two ends. CDR3 amino acids: CASSSGQSEGEKLFF. CDR3 bases: TGTGCCAGCAGTAGCGGACAGTCGGAAGGTGAAAAACTGTTTTTT. The variable domain in full, completed from reference TRBV7-9 and TRBJ1-4, reads DTGVSQNPRHKITKRGQNVTFRCDPISEHNRLYWYRQTLGQGPEFLTYFQNEAQLEKSRLLSDRFSAERPKGSFSTLEIQRTEQGDSAMYLCASSSGQSEGEKLFFGSGTQLSVL.

The J gene is TRBJ1-1, the V gene TRBV9; possible D gene TRBD1, 6 bases. This CDR3 spans 15 amino acids. The germline V and J ends were trimmed by 3 bases and 0 bases, with 12 bases remaining between them. CDR1 SGDLS and CDR2 YYNGEE come from the germline V gene. Here the CDR3 reads CASSEEGVLNTEAFF. The CDR3 DNA reads as TGTGCCAGCAGCGAAGAGGGGGTTTTGAACACTGAAGCTTTCTTT.

The V gene is TRBV9, the J gene TRBJ2-7, with TRBD2 matching 8 bases. CDR3 size: 15 residues. V was clipped by 4 bases and J by 6 bases; unmatched bases: 12. Germline V gene data show CDR1 as SGDLS and CDR2 as YYNGEE. CDR3 DNA sequence: TGTGCCAGCAGCCCATCCGGGACTAGGGCCCTCGAGCAGTACTTC. Residues: CASSPSGTRALEQYF.

The chain carries TRBV11-2 and TRBJ2-1, with 7 nucleotides matching TRBD1. Germline-derived CDR1 and CDR2 are SGHAT and FQNNGV. Trimming cost V 6 bases and J 6 bases; bases outside gene matches: 8. The CDR3 extends over 14 amino acids. The CDR3 DNA is TGTGCCAGCAGTAGACAGGGAGAGCTCAATGAGCAGTTCTTC. This encodes CASSRQGELNEQFF.

The chain joins TRBV5-1 to TRBJ2-1; 9 bases fit TRBD2. The CDR3 totals 15 residues. Unmatched junction bases numbered 6, after V lost 4 bases and J lost 4 bases. CDR1 SGHRS and CDR2 YFSETQ come from the germline V gene. The CDR3 reads CASSGGLAPYNEQFF. The CDR3 DNA reads TGCGCCAGCAGCGGCGGACTAGCGCCTTACAATGAGCAGTTCTTC. The full variable domain, in which reference TRBV5-1 and TRBJ2-1 provide the parts outside the CDR3, is KAGVTQTPRYLIKTRGQQVTLSCSPISGHRSVSWYQQTPGQGLQFLFEYFSETQRNKGNFPGRFSGRQFSNSRSEMNVSTLELGDSALYLCASSGGLAPYNEQFFGPGTRLTVL.